The 10 T cell receptor beta chains presented below share a single source sample, sequenced in a study of tumor-infiltrating lymphocytes in primary liver carcinoma. Researchers generated TCR beta cDNA from about 530 ng of total RNA, relying on a constant-region primer. Investigators got TCR beta libraries out of three nested multiplex PCR rounds, done with slightly modified ARM-PCR. TRBV1-TRBV30 forward and Cbeta reverse primers drove the first two roughly 11-cycle rounds. TCRdb re-called the multiplex PCR reads through MiXCR, storing one row per CDR3 protein. Counted here are fewer than 400,000 distinct CDR3 sequences, roughly 60% occurring once; the ten biggest clones make up 17%. In addition to blood RNA drawn from unsorted whole blood, germline DNA was extracted. The sample comprised peripheral blood. The receptors stem from a woman in her thirties with primary liver carcinoma and hepatitis B virus infection.

With respect to this clonotype: Mismatch with germline at one junction end may stem from a read error. The chain joins TRBV6-5 to TRBJ2-1; a possible D gene is TRBD2 (6 bases). CDR1 and CDR2 from the germline V gene are MNHEY and SVGAGI. This CDR3 is built from 14 residues. The CDR3 spells CASSYRTTGNEQIF. DNA of the CDR3: TGTGCCAGCAGTTATCGGACTACCGGCAATGAGCAGATCTTC.

Comments on this clonotype: It is likely a read error, because the conserved phenylalanine at the end of the CDR3 is missing. The chain couples TRBV6-6 to TRBJ2-5, with D maybe TRBD2 (5 bases). The V and J ends lost 7 bases and 7 bases respectively, with 19 bases between them. From germline, CDR1 is MNHNY and CDR2 SVGAGI (reference sequence). The CDR3 runs to 14 residues. The chain's CDR3 is CASKNSGSMGTQYL. As DNA, the CDR3 is TGTGCCAGCAAAAACTCGGGATCCATGGGGACCCAGTACCTC.

The chain is built from TRBV6-6 and TRBJ1-5, with D perhaps matching TRBD1 (5 bases). Trimming removed 7 bases at V and 4 bases at J, with 11 bases between. The CDR3 loop spans 13 amino acids. From germline, CDR1 is MNHNY and CDR2 SVGAGI (reference sequence). The CDR3 is CASTWGSNQPQHF. CDR3 nucleotides: TGTGCCAGCACTTGGGGGAGTAATCAGCCCCAGCATTTT.

The chain has TRBV20-1 and TRBJ1-1; TRBD1 matches at 9 bases. The CDR3 runs to 15 residues. Unmatched junction bases numbered 8, after V lost 2 bases and J lost 4 bases. Germline CDR1 reads DFQATT; CDR2 reads SNEGSKA (reference sequence). Here the CDR3 DNA reads TGCAGTGCTAGACGGGACAGGGCAGTCGGCACTGAAGCTTTCTTT. The encoded protein is CSARRDRAVGTEAFF.

This rearrangement joins TRBV14 to TRBJ1-1; D unclear. V was shortened by 1 base and J by 5 bases, with 14 bases between the two germline ends. The germline gives CDR1 SGHDN, CDR2 FVKESK. The CDR3 contains 15 residues. This CDR3 is CASSQGFPGFTEAFF. The CDR3 DNA sequence: TGTGCCAGCAGCCAAGGATTTCCAGGTTTTACTGAAGCTTTCTTT.

This rearrangement joins TRBV7-8 to TRBJ2-1, with TRBD2 matching over 8 bases. V shed 1 base, J shed 7 bases, and the junction held 6 bases outside the gene matches. The CDR3 extends over 15 amino acids. The germline CDR1 and CDR2 sequences are SGHVS and FQNEAQ. The CDR3 DNA reads as TGTGCCAGCAGCTTAGGGTCTCCTAGCGGGAATGAGCAGTTCTTC. Its translation is CASSLGSPSGNEQFF. Based on the CDR3 plus reference TRBV7-8 and TRBJ2-1, the full variable domain is GAGVSQSPRYKVAKRGQDVALRCDPISGHVSLFWYQQALGQGPEFLTYFQNEAQLDKSGLPSDRFFAERPEGSVSTLKIQRTQQEDSAVYLCASSLGSPSGNEQFFGPGTRLTVL.

This chain joins TRBV12-3 or TRBV12-4 and TRBJ2-7, with 11 bases that match TRBD1. Trimming cost V 7 bases and J 6 bases; bases outside gene matches: 11. This CDR3 comprises 15 residues. CDR3 DNA sequence: TGTGCCAGCAAGCTAACCGGGACAGGGGGAGGCGAGCAGTACTTC. It codes for CASKLTGTGGGEQYF.

Comment on this clonotype: A read error may produce the germline difference seen at one junction end. The chain is built from TRBV11-3 and TRBJ2-1; D gene unclear. The CDR3 length is 13 residues. CDR1 SGHNT and CDR2 YENEEA come from the germline V gene. This chain's CDR3 is CASSLCRNNEQFF. CDR3 nucleotide sequence: TGTGCCAGCAGCTTATGCAGGAACAACGAGCAGTTCTTC.

Comments on this clonotype: This clone may be a read error of a much larger clone one base away. The chain is built from TRBV12-3 or TRBV12-4 and TRBJ2-2; D is perhaps TRBD2 (5 bases). The CDR3 has 14 residues. V was trimmed by 6 bases and J by 6 bases, leaving 14 bases between them. The CDR3 region has the DNA TGTGCCAGCAGAAGCTGGATGCGGGCCGGGGAGCTGTTTTTT. Translated: CASRSWMRAGELFF.

The chain combines TRBV2 with TRBJ2-1; D may match TRBD1 or TRBD2 (6 bases each). Germline assignment: CDR1 SNHLY and CDR2 FYNNEI. Trimming pared 6 bases from V and 7 bases from J, leaving 10 bases between. The CDR3 totals 12 residues. Here the CDR3 reads CASRGGRNEQFF. The CDR3 bases are TGTGCCAGCAGAGGGGGGCGGAATGAGCAGTTCTTC.